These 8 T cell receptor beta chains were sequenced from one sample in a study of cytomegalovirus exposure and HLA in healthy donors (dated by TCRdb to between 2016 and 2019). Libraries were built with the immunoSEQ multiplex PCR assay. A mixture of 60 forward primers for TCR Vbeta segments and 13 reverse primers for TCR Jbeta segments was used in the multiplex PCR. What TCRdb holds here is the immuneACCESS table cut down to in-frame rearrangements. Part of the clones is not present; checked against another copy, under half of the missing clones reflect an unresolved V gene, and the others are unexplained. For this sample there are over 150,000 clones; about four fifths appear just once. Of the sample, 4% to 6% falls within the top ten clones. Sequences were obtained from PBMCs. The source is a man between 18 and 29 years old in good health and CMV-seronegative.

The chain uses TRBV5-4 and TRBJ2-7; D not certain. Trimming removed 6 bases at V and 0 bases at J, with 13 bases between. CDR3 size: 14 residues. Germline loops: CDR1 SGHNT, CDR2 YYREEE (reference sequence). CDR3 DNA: TGTGCCAGCACCGAAGGCTCAGGCTCCTACGAGCAGTACTTC. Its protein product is CASTEGSGSYEQYF.

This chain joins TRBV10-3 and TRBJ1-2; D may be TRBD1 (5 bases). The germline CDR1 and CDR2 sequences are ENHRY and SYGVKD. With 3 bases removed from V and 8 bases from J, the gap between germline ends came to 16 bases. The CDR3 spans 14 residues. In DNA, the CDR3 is TGTGCCATCAGTGACTATGGACAAATTGTGGGCTACACCTTC. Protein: CAISDYGQIVGYTF.

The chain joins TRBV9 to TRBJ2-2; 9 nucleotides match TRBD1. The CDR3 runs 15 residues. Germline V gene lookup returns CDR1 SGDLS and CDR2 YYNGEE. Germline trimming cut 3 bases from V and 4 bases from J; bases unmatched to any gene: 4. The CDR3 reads CASSETGGSTGELFF. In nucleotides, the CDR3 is TGTGCCAGCAGCGAAACAGGGGGCAGCACCGGGGAGCTGTTTTTT.

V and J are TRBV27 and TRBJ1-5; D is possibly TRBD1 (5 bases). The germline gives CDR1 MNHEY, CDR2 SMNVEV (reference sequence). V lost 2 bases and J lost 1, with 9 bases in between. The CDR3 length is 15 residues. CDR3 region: CASSLRGLSNQPQHF. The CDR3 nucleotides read TGTGCCAGCAGTTTAAGGGGTCTAAGCAATCAGCCCCAGCATTTT.

Here the CDR3 DNA reads TGTGCCACCGGGGACAGGGGTAATTCACCCCTCCACTTT. Amino acids: CATGDRGNSPLHF. The chain uses TRBV19 and TRBJ1-6; 10 bases line up with TRBD1. CDR1 and CDR2 from the germline V gene are LNHDA and SQIVND (reference sequence). The V gene end was trimmed by 10 bases and the J gene end by 6 bases; junction bases not matched to a gene: 3. The CDR3 is made up of 13 amino acids.

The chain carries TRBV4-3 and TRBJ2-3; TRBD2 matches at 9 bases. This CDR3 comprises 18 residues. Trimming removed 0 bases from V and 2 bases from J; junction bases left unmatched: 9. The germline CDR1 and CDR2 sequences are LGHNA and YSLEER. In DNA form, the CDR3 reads TGCGCCAGCAGCCAAGAATTCGGCGGGAGGGTCTACACAGATACGCAGTATTTT. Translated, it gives CASSQEFGGRVYTDTQYF.

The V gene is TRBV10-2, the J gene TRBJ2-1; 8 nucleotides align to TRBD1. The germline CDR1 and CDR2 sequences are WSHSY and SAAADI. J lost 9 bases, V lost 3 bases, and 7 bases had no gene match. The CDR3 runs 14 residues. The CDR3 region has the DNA TGCGCCAGCAGTGAATCCAGGGGGCGGGGTGAGCAGTTCTTC. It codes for CASSESRGRGEQFF.

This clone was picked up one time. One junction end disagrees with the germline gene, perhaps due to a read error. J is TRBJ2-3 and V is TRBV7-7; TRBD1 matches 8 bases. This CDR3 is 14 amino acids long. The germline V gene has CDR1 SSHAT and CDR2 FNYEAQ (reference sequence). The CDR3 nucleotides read TGTGCTAGCAGCCAAGGGGGACAGGCGGATACGCAGTATTTT. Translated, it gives CASSQGGQADTQYF.